Each of the 7 T cell receptor beta chains below was sequenced from the same sample in a study of CD8 T cells in Susac syndrome (dated by TCRdb to between 2018 and 2021). The library came from the immunoSEQ multiplex PCR assay. RNA was extracted using the RNeasy kit, and roughly 0.5 to 1 microgram was reverse transcribed with random hexamers. The raw public reads went through TCRdb reprocessing: fastp at Q25, MiXCR clone calling, in-frame beta chains kept. Each record represents a unique CDR3 protein, reported with the most common genes and DNA among its rows. In all, the sample holds fewer than 350,000 distinct CDR3 sequences, and around nine tenths of those were seen once. The top ten constitute more than 0.15% of the sample. What was sequenced was CD8+ T cells from PBMCs. The receptors were sampled from a human donor with multiple sclerosis.

The J gene is TRBJ2-1, the V gene TRBV6-6; D uncertain. The CDR3 covers 14 residues. V was cut by 7 bases and J by 7 bases, with 17 bases left in between. Germline values: CDR1 MNHNY, CDR2 SVGAGI (reference sequence). This chain's CDR3 is CASTSPDHSNEQFF. The CDR3 DNA is TGTGCCAGCACCTCCCCGGACCACTCGAATGAGCAGTTCTTC.

V and J are TRBV25-1 and TRBJ2-7; no reliable D call. The germline V gene encodes CDR1 MGHDK and CDR2 SYGVNS. The ends were cut back, 3 bases at V and 7 bases at J, with 10 bases in the middle. This CDR3 has 12 residues. CDR3 in amino acids: CASSDYSLEQYF. In DNA form, the CDR3 reads TGTGCCAGCAGTGATTACTCCTTAGAGCAGTACTTC.

The chain couples TRBV18 to TRBJ2-3, with TRBD1 matching 7 bases. The CDR3 length is 13 residues. Germline V gene lookup returns CDR1 KGHSH and CDR2 LQKENI. V trimming: 2 bases; J trimming: 6 bases; junction bases outside the gene matches: 2. The chain's CDR3 is CASSPETGDTQYF. The CDR3 nucleotides read TGTGCCAGCTCACCAGAGACAGGGGATACGCAGTATTTT.

V is TRBV15 and J is TRBJ2-3; 7 bases align to TRBD1. This CDR3 spans 15 amino acids. With V trimmed by 3 bases and J by 6 bases, 9 bases remained unmatched. Germline loops: CDR1 LNHNV, CDR2 YYDKDF (reference sequence). CDR3 sequence (DNA): TGTGCCACCAGCAGCAAGCCGACAGGGTCGGATACGCAGTATTTT. This encodes CATSSKPTGSDTQYF.

The V gene is TRBV7-9, the J gene TRBJ2-5; weak D call: TRBD1 (5 bases). The CDR3 has 14 residues. Looked up from germline, CDR1 is SEHNR and CDR2 is FQNEAQ (reference sequence). With 5 bases removed from V and 12 bases from J, the gap between germline ends came to 22 bases. The CDR3 nucleotides read TGTGCCAGCAGCCCCTTTGGGGCTCCACTATTAGAGTACTTC. Translation gives CASSPFGAPLLEYF.

This chain joins TRBV29-1 and TRBJ2-1, with 11 bases identical to TRBD2. The germline gives CDR1 SQVTM, CDR2 ANQGSEA. The CDR3 is made up of 15 amino acids. V shed 3 bases, J shed 4 bases, and the junction held 5 bases outside the gene matches. The CDR3 sequence is CSVEGGTSGYNEQFF. The CDR3, as DNA: TGCAGCGTTGAGGGGGGGACTAGCGGTTACAATGAGCAGTTCTTC.

This clonotype was seen only a few times. One junction end does not reproduce the germline sequence, and a read error may be involved. The genes are TRBV5-4 and TRBJ1-1, with no clear D. The CDR3 sequence is 14 residues long. Germline loops: CDR1 SGHNT, CDR2 YYREEE (reference sequence). The CDR3 DNA reads as TGTGCCAGCAGTTTGGTGGGAGGGAACACTGAAGCTTTCTTT. Translated, it gives CASSLVGGNTEAFF.